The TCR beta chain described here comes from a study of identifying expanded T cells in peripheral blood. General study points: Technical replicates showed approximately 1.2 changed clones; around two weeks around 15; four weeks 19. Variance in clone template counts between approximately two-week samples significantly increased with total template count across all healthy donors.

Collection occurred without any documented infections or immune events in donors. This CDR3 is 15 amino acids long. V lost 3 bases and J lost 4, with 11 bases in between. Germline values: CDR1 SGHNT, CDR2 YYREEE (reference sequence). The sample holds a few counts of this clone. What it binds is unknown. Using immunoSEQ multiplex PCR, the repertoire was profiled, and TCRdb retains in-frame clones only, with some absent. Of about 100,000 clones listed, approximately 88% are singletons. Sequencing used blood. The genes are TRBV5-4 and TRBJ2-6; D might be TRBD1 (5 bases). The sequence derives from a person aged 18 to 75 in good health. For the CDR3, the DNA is TGTGCCAGCAGCTCCAGGGTCTCCGGGGCCAACGTCCTGACTTTC. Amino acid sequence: CASSSRVSGANVLTF.